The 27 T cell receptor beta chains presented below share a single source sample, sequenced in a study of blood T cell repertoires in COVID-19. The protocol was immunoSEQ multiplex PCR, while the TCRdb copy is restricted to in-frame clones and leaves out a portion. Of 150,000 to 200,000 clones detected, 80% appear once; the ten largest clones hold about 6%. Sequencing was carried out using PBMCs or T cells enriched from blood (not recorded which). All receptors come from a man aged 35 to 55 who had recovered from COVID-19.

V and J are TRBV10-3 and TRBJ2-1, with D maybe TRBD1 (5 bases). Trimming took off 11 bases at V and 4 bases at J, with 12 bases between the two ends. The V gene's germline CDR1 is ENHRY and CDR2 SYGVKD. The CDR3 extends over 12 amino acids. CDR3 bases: TGTGCCGCATTGGGGCCTTACAATGAGCAGTTCTTC. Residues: CAALGPYNEQFF.

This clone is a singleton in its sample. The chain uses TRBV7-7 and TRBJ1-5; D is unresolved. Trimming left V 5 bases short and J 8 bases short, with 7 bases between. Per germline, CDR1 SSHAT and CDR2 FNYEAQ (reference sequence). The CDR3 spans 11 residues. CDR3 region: CASSAGKPQHF. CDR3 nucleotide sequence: TGTGCCAGCAGCGCAGGAAAGCCCCAGCATTTT.

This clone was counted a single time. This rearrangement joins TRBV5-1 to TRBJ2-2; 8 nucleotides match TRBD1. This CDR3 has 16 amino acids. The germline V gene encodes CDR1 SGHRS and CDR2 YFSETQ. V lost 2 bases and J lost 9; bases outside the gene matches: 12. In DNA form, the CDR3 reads TGCGCCAGCAGCTTTTTGACCGGGACAGGCGGCAGGGAGCTGTTTTTT. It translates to CASSFLTGTGGRELFF.

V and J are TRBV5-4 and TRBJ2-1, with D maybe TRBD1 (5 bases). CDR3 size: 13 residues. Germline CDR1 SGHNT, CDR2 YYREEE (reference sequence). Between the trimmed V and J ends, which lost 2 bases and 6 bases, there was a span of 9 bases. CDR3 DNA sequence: TGTGCCAGCAGCTTTTCGACAGCCAATGAGCAGTTCTTC. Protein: CASSFSTANEQFF.

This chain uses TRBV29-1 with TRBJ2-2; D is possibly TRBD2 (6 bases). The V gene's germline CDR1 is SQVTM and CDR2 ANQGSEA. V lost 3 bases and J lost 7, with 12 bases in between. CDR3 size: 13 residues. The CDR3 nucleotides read TGCAGCGTTGAGGAAGGGAGGCACGGGGAGCTGTTTTTT. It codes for CSVEEGRHGELFF.

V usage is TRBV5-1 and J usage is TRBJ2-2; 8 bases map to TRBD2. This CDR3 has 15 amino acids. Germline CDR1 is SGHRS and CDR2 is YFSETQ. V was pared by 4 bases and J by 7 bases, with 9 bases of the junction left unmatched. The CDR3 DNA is TGCGCCAGCAGCCCCCGGGGGGGCGGTAACGGGGAGCTGTTTTTT. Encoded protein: CASSPRGGGNGELFF.

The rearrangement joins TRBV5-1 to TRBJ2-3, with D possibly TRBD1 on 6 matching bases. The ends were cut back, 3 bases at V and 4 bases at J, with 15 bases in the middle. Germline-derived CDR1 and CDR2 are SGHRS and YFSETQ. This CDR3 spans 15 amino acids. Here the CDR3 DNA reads TGCGCCAGCAGCTCCAGCGGAAGGACAGCAGATACGCAGTATTTT. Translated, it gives CASSSSGRTADTQYF.

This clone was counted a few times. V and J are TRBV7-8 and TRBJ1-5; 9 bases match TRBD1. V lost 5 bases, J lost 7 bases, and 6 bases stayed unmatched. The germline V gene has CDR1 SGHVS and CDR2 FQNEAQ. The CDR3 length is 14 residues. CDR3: CASSRTGVGQPQHF. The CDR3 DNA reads TGTGCCAGCAGCCGGACAGGGGTTGGACAGCCCCAGCATTTT.

The CDR3: CASSSGLAGGSLNEQFF. CDR3 nucleotide sequence: TGTGCCAGTAGTAGTGGACTAGCGGGGGGAAGTCTCAATGAGCAGTTCTTC. J is TRBJ2-1 and V is TRBV19, with 14 bases aligning to TRBD2. Germline trimming cut 4 bases from V and 6 bases from J; bases unmatched to any gene: 8. This CDR3 is 17 amino acids long. Germline V gene sequence: CDR1 LNHDA, CDR2 SQIVND (reference sequence). The variable domain in full, with the rest retrieved from reference TRBV19 and TRBJ2-1, is DGGITQSPKYLFRKEGQNVTLSCEQNLNHDAMYWYRQDPGQGLRLIYYSQIVNDFQKGDIAEGYSVSREKKESFPLTVTSAQKNPTAFYLCASSSGLAGGSLNEQFFGPGTRLTVL.

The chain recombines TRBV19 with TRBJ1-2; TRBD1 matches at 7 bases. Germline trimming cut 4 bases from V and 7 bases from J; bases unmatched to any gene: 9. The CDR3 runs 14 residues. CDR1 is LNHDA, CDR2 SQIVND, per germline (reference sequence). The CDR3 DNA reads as TGTGCCAGTAGTACAAGACAGGGTGCCCGTGGCTACACCTTC. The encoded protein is CASSTRQGARGYTF.

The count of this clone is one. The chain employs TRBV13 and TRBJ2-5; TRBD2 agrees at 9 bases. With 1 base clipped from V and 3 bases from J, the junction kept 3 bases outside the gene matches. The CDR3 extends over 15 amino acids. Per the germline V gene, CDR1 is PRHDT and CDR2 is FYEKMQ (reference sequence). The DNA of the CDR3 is TGTGCCAGCAGCTTAGCCAGGACTAGCGAAGAGACCCAGTACTTC. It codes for CASSLARTSEETQYF.

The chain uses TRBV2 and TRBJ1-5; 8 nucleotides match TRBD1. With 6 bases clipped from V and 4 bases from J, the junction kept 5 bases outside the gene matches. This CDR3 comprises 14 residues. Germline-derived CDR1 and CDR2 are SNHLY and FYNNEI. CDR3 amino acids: CASSRDRGNQPQHF. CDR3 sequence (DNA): TGTGCCAGCAGCCGCGACAGGGGAAATCAGCCCCAGCATTTT.

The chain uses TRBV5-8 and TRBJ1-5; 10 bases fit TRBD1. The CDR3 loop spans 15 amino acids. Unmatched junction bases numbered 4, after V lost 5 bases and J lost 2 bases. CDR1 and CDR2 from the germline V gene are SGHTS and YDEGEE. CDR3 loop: CASRQDRGGNQPQHF. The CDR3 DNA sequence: TGTGCCAGCAGGCAGGACAGGGGGGGCAATCAGCCCCAGCATTTT.

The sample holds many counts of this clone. DNA for the CDR3: TGTGCCACCAGACCGGGACCTTCCCAGGGGGCAGCTTTCTTT. This translates into CATRPGPSQGAAFF. The chain is built from TRBV24-1 and TRBJ1-1; 8 positions agree with TRBD1. Germline assignment: CDR1 KGHDR and CDR2 SFDVKD. Trimming took 7 bases from V and 10 from J; bases not matched to a gene: 13. This CDR3 region has 14 residues.

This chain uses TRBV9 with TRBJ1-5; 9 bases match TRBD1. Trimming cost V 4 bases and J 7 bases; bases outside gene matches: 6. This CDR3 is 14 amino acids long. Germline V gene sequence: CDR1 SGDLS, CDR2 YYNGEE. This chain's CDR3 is CASSPTGGGQPQHF. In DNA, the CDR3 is TGTGCCAGCAGCCCTACAGGGGGCGGACAGCCCCAGCATTTT.

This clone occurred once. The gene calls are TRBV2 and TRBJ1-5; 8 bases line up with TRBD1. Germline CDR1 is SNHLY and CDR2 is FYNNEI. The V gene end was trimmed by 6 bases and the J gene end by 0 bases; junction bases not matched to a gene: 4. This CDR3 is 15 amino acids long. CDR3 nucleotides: TGTGCCAGCAGAGACAGGGGCTCTAGCAATCAGCCCCAGCATTTT. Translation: CASRDRGSSNQPQHF.

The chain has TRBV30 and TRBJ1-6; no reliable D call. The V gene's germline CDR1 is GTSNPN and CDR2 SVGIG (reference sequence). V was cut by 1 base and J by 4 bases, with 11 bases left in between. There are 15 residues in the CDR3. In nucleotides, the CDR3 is TGTGCCTGGAGTGGTTCGGTTTTTTATAATTCACCCCTCCACTTT. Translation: CAWSGSVFYNSPLHF.

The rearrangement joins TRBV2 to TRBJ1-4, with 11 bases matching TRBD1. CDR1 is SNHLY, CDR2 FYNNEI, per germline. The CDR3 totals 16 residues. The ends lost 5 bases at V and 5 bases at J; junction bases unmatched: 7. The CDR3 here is CASSSRTGGANEKLFF. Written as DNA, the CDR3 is TGTGCCAGCAGTTCAAGGACAGGGGGCGCAAATGAAAAACTGTTTTTT.

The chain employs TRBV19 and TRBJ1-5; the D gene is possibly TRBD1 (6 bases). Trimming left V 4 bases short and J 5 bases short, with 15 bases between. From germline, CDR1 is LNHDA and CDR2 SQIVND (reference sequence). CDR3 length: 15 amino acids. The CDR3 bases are TGTGCCAGTAGTAGACCAAGGGACATCCATCAGCCCCAGCATTTT. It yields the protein CASSRPRDIHQPQHF.

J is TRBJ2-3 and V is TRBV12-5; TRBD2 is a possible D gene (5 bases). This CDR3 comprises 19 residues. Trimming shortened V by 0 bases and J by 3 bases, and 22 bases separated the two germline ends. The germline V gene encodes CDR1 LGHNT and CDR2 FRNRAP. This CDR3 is CASGLVRVGRTRWTDTQYF. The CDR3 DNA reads TGTGCTAGTGGTTTGGTACGGGTTGGAAGGACTCGATGGACAGATACGCAGTATTTT.

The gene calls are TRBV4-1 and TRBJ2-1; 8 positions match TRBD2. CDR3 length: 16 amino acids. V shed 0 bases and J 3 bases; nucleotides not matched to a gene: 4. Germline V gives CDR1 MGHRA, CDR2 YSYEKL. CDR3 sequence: CASSQEPAGDYNEQFF. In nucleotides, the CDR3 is TGCGCCAGCAGCCAAGAACCAGCGGGGGACTACAATGAGCAGTTCTTC.

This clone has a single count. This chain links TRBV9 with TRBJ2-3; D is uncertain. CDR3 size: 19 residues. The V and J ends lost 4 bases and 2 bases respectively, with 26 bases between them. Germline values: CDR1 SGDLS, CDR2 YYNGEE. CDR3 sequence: CASSPSYLSGRRSTDTQYF. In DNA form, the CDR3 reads TGTGCCAGCAGCCCCTCCTATTTGAGTGGGCGCCGCTCCACAGATACGCAGTATTTT.

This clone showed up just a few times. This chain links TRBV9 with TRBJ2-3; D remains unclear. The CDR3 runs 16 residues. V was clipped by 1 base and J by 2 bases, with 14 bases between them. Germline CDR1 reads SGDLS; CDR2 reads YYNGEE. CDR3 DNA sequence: TGTGCCAGCAGCGTAAACAGCCTCTCTTTCACAGATACGCAGTATTTT. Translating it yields CASSVNSLSFTDTQYF.

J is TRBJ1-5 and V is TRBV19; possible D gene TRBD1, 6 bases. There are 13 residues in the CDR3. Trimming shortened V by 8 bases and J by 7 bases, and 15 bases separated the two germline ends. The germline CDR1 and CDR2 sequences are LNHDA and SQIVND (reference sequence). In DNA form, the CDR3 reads TGTGCCAGTTCACAGGGTTACGGGCAGCCCCAGCATTTT. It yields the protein CASSQGYGQPQHF.

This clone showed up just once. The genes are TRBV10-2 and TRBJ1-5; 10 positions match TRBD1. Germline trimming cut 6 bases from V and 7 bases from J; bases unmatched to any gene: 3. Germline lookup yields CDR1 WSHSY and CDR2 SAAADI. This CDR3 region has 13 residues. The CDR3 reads CASSGQGGQPQHF. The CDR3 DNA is TGCGCCAGCAGCGGACAGGGGGGGCAGCCCCAGCATTTT.

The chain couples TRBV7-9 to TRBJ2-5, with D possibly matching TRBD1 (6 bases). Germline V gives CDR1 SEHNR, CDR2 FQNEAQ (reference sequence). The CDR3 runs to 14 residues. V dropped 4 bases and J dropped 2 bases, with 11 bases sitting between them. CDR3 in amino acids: CASSYRDKQETQYF. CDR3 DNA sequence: TGTGCCAGCAGCTACCGGGACAAACAAGAGACCCAGTACTTC.

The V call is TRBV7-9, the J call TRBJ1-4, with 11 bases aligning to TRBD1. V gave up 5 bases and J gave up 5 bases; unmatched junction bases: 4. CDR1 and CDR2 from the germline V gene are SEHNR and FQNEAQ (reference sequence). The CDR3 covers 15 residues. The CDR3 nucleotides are TGTGCCAGCAGCAAAGGACAGGGGGCAAATGAAAAACTGTTTTTT. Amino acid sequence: CASSKGQGANEKLFF.